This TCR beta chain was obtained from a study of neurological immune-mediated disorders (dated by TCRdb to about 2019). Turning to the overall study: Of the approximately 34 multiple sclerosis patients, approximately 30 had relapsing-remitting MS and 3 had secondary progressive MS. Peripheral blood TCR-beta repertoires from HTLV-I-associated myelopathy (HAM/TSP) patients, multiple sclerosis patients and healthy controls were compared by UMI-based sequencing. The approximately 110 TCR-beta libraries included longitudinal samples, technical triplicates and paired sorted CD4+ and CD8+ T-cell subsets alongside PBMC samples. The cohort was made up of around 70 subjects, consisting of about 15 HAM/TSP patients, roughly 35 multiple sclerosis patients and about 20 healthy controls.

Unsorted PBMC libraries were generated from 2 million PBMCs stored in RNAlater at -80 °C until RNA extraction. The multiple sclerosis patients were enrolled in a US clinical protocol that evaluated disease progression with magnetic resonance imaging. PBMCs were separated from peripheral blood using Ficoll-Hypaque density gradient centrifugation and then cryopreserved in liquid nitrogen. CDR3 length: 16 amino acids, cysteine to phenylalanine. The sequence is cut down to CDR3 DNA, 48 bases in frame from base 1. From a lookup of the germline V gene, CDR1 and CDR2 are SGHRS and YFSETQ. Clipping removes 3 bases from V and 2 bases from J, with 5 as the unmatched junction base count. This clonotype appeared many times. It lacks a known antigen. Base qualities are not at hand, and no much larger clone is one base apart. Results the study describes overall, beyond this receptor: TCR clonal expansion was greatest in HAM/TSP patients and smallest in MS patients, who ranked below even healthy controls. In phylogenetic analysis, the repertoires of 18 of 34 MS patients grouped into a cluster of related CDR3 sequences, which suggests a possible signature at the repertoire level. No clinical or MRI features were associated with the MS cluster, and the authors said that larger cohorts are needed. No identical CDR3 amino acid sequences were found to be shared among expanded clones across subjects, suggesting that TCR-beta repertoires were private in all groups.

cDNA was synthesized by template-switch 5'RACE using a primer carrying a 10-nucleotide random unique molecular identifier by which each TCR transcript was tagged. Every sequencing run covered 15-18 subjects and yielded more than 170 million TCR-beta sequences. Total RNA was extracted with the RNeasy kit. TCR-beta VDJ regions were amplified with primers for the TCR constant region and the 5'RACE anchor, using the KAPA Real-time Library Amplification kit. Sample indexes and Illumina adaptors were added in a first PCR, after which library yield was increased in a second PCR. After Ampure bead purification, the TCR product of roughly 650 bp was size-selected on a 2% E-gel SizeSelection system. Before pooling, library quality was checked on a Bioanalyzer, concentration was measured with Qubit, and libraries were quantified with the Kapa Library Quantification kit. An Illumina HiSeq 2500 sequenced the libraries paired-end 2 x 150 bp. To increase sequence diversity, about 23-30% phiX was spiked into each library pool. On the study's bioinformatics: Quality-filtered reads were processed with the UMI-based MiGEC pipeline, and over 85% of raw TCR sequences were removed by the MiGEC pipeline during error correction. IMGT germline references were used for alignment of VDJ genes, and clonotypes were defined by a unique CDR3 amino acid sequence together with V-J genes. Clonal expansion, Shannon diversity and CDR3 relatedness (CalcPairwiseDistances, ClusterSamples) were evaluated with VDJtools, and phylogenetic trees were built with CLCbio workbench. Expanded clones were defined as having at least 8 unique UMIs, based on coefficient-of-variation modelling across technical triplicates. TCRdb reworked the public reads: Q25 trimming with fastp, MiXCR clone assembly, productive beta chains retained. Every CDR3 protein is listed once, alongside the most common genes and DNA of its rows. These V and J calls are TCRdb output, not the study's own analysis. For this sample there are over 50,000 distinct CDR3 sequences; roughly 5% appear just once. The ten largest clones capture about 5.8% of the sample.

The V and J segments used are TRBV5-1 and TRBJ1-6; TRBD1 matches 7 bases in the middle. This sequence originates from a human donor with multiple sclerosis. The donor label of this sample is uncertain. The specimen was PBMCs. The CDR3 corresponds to CASSSTGETYNSPLHF. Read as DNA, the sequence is TGCGCCAGCAGCTCTACAGGGGAGACCTATAATTCACCCCTCCACTTT.